A single sample gave rise to the 11 T cell receptor beta chains below, sequenced in a study of T cell changes during pregnancy in multiple sclerosis. Some clones are missing from TCRdb's copy, which holds only in-frame ones; the method was immunoSEQ multiplex PCR. The data show nearly 60,000 clones, roughly nine tenths seen once. Sequenced material: CD4+ T cells from peripheral blood mononuclear cells, taken after pregnancy. Receptors were obtained from a female donor in good health, enrolled as a control in a pregnancy study.

The chain employs TRBV5-1 and TRBJ2-7, with 8 bases aligning to TRBD1. The V segment lost 4 bases and the J segment 0 bases; nucleotides outside the gene matches: 6. Germline assignment: CDR1 SGHRS and CDR2 YFSETQ. The CDR3 loop spans 15 amino acids. The CDR3 loop reads CASSGGQASSYEQYF. The CDR3 region has the DNA TGCGCCAGCAGCGGGGGACAGGCGAGCTCCTACGAGCAGTACTTC.

This chain links TRBV10-1 with TRBJ2-3; D unclear. Germline loops: CDR1 WNHNN, CDR2 SYGVQD (reference sequence). Deletions cut 10 bases from V and 6 bases from J, with 11 bases between. The length of the CDR3 is 11 residues. The CDR3 loop is CAIRSRDTQYF. The CDR3 DNA reads TGCGCCATCAGAAGTCGGGATACGCAGTATTTT.

The V call is TRBV5-8, the J call TRBJ2-5, with no clear D. Germline V gives CDR1 SGHTS, CDR2 YDEGEE. V lost 0 bases, J lost 4 bases, and 10 bases lay in between. The CDR3 contains 14 residues. The CDR3 loop is CASSLESAGETQYF. In DNA, the CDR3 is TGTGCCAGCAGCTTGGAATCCGCAGGAGAGACCCAGTACTTC.

The rearrangement uses TRBV6-5 and TRBJ1-1; D is unresolved. The germline gives CDR1 MNHEY, CDR2 SVGAGI. Trimming shortened V by 1 base and J by 5 bases, and 8 bases separated the two germline ends. This CDR3 is built from 13 residues. CDR3 sequence reads: CASSYYGETEAFF. The CDR3 DNA sequence: TGTGCCAGCAGTTACTATGGGGAGACTGAAGCTTTCTTT.

The chain is built from TRBV6-1 and TRBJ1-2; D gene uncertain. V lost 6 bases to trimming and J lost 7 bases, with 15 bases between them. Germline V gene sequence: CDR1 MNHNS, CDR2 SASEGT. CDR3 length: 13 amino acids. The CDR3 loop is CASREVAVAGYTF. The CDR3 nucleotides read TGTGCCAGCAGGGAGGTCGCGGTGGCTGGCTACACCTTC.

This chain's CDR3 is CASSTQGVDTIYF. CDR3 bases: TGTGCCAGCAGCACACAGGGTGTCGACACCATATATTTT. The J gene is TRBJ1-3, the V gene TRBV6-1, with a tentative D call TRBD1 (6 bases). V was trimmed by 6 bases and J by 8 bases, leaving 14 bases between them. The germline gives CDR1 MNHNS, CDR2 SASEGT. CDR3 size: 13 residues.

CDR3 region: CAISSKSTSGGVYEQYF. The CDR3, as DNA: TGTGCCATCAGTTCAAAGTCAACTAGCGGGGGGGTCTACGAGCAGTACTTC. The rearrangement uses TRBV10-3 and TRBJ2-7, with 13 bases lining up with TRBD2. The CDR3 extends over 17 amino acids. The ends lost 5 bases at V and 3 bases at J; junction bases unmatched: 10. CDR1 and CDR2 (germline): ENHRY, SYGVKD.

The chain joins TRBV10-3 to TRBJ1-1; 10 bases match TRBD1. Germline CDR1 ENHRY, CDR2 SYGVKD. V was pared by 6 bases and J by 3 bases, with 4 bases of the junction left unmatched. This CDR3 has 14 residues. CDR3 loop: CAISTGTGDTEAFF. Here the CDR3 DNA reads TGTGCCATCAGCACCGGGACAGGGGACACTGAAGCTTTCTTT.

V and J are TRBV6-1 and TRBJ1-2, with D unresolved. The CDR3 covers 18 residues. Germline V gene lookup returns CDR1 MNHNS and CDR2 SASEGT. The V gene lost 2 bases and the J gene lost 1 base, with 20 bases spanning the gap. CDR3 sequence reads: CASSEKEEAPSNNYGYTF. The DNA for the CDR3 is TGTGCCAGCAGTGAAAAAGAGGAAGCTCCGTCGAATAACTATGGCTACACCTTC.

The V and J genes are TRBV5-8 and TRBJ1-1, with D possibly being TRBD1 (6 bases). This CDR3 has 14 amino acids. Germline CDR1 SGHTS, CDR2 YDEGEE. Between the trimmed V and J ends, which lost 4 bases and 3 bases, there was a span of 13 bases. The CDR3 region is CASSPTGGHTEAFF. The CDR3 DNA reads as TGTGCCAGCAGCCCGACCGGGGGGCACACTGAAGCTTTCTTT.

V usage is TRBV4-1 and J usage is TRBJ1-4, with a weak D call TRBD1 (5 bases). V lost 2 bases, J lost 4 bases, and 11 bases lay in between. CDR1 is MGHRA and CDR2 is YSYEKL in the germline V gene. The CDR3 is 15 residues long. The CDR3 loop is CASSQMGGFNEKLFF. Written as DNA, the CDR3 is TGCGCCAGCAGCCAAATGGGGGGGTTTAATGAAAAACTGTTTTTT.